This TCR beta chain was sequenced during a study of cytomegalovirus exposure and HLA in healthy donors. In the PCR, 60 Vbeta and 13 Jbeta primers were used. Method: immunoSEQ multiplex PCR; TCRdb's copy keeps in-frame clones and lacks some. The sample holds fewer than 200,000 clones, 70% to 90% seen once. Germline V CDR1 and CDR2: LNHNV, YYDKDF (reference sequence). V gave up 0 bases and J gave up 6 bases, with 12 bases separating them. This CDR3 has 15 residues. The sequenced sample consisted of PBMCs. This receptor was obtained from a woman under 30 in good health and CMV-seronegative. V gene TRBV15 combines with J gene TRBJ2-1; D not certain. DNA of the CDR3: TGTGCCACCAGCAGAGATCCCCCCAGCGTCAATGAGCAGTTCTTC. Its translation is CATSRDPPSVNEQFF.